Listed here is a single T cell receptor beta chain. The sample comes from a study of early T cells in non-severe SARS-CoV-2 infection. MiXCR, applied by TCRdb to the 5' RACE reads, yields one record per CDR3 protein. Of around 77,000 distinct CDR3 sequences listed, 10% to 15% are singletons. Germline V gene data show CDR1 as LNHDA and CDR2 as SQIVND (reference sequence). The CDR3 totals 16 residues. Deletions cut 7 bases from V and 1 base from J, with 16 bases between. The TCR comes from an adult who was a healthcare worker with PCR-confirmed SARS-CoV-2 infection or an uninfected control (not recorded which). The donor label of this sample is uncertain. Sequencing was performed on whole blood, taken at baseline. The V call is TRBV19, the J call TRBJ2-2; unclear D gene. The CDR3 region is CASTPPPAENTGELFF. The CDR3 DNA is TGTGCCAGTACCCCCCCCCCGGCAGAGAACACCGGGGAGCTGTTTTTT.